This record concerns one TCR beta chain sequence. Sequenced by immunoSEQ multiplex PCR; TCRdb stores in-frame clones only, minus some. The sample consists of 500,000 to 550,000 clones, approximately 78% of them appearing once. This specimen belongs to a study of shared T cell receptors in the human thymus. Germline V gene sequence: CDR1 SGHAT, CDR2 FQNNGV. Trimming left V 4 bases short and J 1 base short, with 20 bases between. This CDR3 has 17 amino acids. The same data also went into a second study, on human thymus T cells.

The chain recombines TRBV11-2 with TRBJ2-7; no definite D call. The receptor comes from a boy under two years old with a congenital heart defect. The sequenced material came from thymocytes. The CDR3 region is CASSSRPTGFRSYEQYF. CDR3 nucleotide sequence: TGTGCCAGCAGCTCACGACCCACCGGGTTCAGATCCTACGAGCAGTACTTC.